This T cell receptor beta chain was documented in a study of identical twins. Germline-derived CDR1 and CDR2 are MNHEY and SMNVEV (reference sequence). The CDR3 runs 14 residues. On this clonotype itself: An end of the junction differs from the germline gene, which may be a read error.

One entry per CDR3 protein, called by TCRdb with MiXCR from the 5' RACE reads. The sample consists of approximately 690,000 distinct CDR3 sequences, around 6.1% of them appearing once. The sequence was obtained from a man aged 18 to 35 in good health. The chain has TRBV27 and TRBJ2-1; D gene unclear. The sequenced sample consisted of naive T cells sorted from blood. The DNA for the CDR3 is TGTGCCAGCAGTTTCAGGTCATCCTGCAATGAGCAGTTCTTC. Translation: CASSFRSSCNEQFF.